Following are 16 T cell receptor beta chains from one sample sequenced in a study of cytomegalovirus exposure and HLA in healthy donors. Primers included in the PCR were 60 Vbeta and 13 Jbeta primers. Sequenced by immunoSEQ multiplex PCR; TCRdb stores in-frame clones only, minus some. The sample yields 150,000 to 200,000 clones, of which the top ten take up around 1.4%. Specimen: PBMCs. The receptor set was obtained from a woman between 55 and 75 years old in good health and CMV-seronegative.

The chain employs TRBV5-5 and TRBJ1-1, with D uncertain. This CDR3 has 15 amino acids. Germline values: CDR1 SGHKS, CDR2 YYEKEE (reference sequence). The germline V and J ends were trimmed by 2 bases and 0 bases, with 11 bases remaining between them. The CDR3 protein is CASSFGRIMNTEAFF. DNA of the CDR3: TGTGCCAGCAGCTTCGGCAGGATAATGAACACTGAAGCTTTCTTT.

The J gene is TRBJ2-2, the V gene TRBV9, with 8 bases matching TRBD2. CDR3 size: 14 residues. Germline loops: CDR1 SGDLS, CDR2 YYNGEE. The V and J ends lost 3 bases and 7 bases, in that order; junction bases with no gene match: 5. The CDR3 DNA sequence: TGTGCCAGCAGCGCCGGACTAGCCGGCGGGGAGCTGTTTTTT. Its translation: CASSAGLAGGELFF.

The chain employs TRBV7-3 and TRBJ2-2, with 8 bases fitting TRBD2. Unmatched junction bases numbered 14, after V lost 4 bases and J lost 4 bases. Germline V gives CDR1 SGHTA, CDR2 FQGTGA. The CDR3 sequence is 18 residues long. CDR3 residues: CASSSYLGGRSGTGELFF. CDR3 in DNA: TGTGCCAGCAGCTCGTACCTTGGCGGGAGGTCGGGCACCGGGGAGCTGTTTTTT.

The gene calls are TRBV23-1 and TRBJ1-2, with D possibly being TRBD1 (6 bases). TRBV23-1 is designated an ORF whose function remains uncertain. This CDR3 region has 14 residues. The V end was cut by 0 bases, the J end by 6 bases, with 11 bases between. CDR3 sequence reads: CASSQSGGADGYTF. The CDR3 DNA sequence: TGCGCCAGCAGTCAATCGGGGGGGGCTGATGGCTACACCTTC.

The chain couples TRBV7-8 to TRBJ2-2; possible D gene TRBD1, 6 bases. CDR1 is SGHVS, CDR2 FQNEAQ, per germline. The length of the CDR3 is 13 residues. CDR3 in amino acids: CAVTGLNTGELFF. As DNA, the CDR3 is TGTGCTGTTACAGGGCTGAACACCGGGGAGCTGTTTTTT.

The chain recombines TRBV5-1 with TRBJ2-3, with D maybe TRBD2 (5 bases). The ends were cut back, 2 bases at V and 3 bases at J, with 10 bases in the middle. The germline gives CDR1 SGHRS, CDR2 YFSETQ. The CDR3 runs to 14 residues. This chain's CDR3 is CASSFDGGTDTQYF. CDR3 DNA sequence: TGCGCCAGCAGCTTCGACGGAGGAACAGATACGCAGTATTTT.

The CDR3 loop reads CASVVGGDGNYGYTF. The CDR3 DNA is TGTGCCAGCGTGGTCGGGGGGGACGGTAACTATGGCTACACCTTC. The chain carries TRBV4-2 and TRBJ1-2; possibly TRBD1 for D (5 bases). From germline, CDR1 is LGHNA and CDR2 YNFKEQ. The CDR3 is 15 residues long. Trimming shortened V by 8 bases and J by 1 base, and 17 bases separated the two germline ends.

The chain employs TRBV5-1 and TRBJ1-4; 9 bases agree with TRBD1. CDR1 and CDR2 from the germline V gene are SGHRS and YFSETQ. CDR3 length equals 14 residues. Germline trimming cut 4 bases from V and 7 bases from J; bases unmatched to any gene: 5. CDR3 nucleotide sequence: TGCGCCAGCAGCCAACAGGGGGCACGTGAAAAACTGTTTTTT. As protein: CASSQQGAREKLFF.

V and J are TRBV2 and TRBJ2-7; D may be TRBD2 (6 bases). V shed 3 bases and J shed 3 bases, with 9 bases lying between them. Germline lookup yields CDR1 SNHLY and CDR2 FYNNEI. The CDR3 sequence is 13 residues long. The chain's CDR3 is CASSDREDYEQYF. For the CDR3, the DNA is TGTGCCAGCAGTGACAGGGAGGACTACGAGCAGTACTTC.

The chain couples TRBV4-1 to TRBJ2-7; 7 bases are a match to TRBD1. Germline trimming cut 4 bases from V and 3 bases from J; bases unmatched to any gene: 9. Germline-derived CDR1 and CDR2 are MGHRA and YSYEKL. This CDR3 is 15 amino acids long. CDR3 nucleotides: TGCGCCAGCAGCCTGCGACAGGGATCCCTCTACGAGCAGTACTTC. This codes for CASSLRQGSLYEQYF.

Notes on this clone: The conserved phenylalanine or tryptophan normally closing the CDR3 is absent here, so this likely arose from a read error. CDR3 sequence: CASSPRTGYGYTS. CDR3 bases: TGTGCCAGCAGCCCTAGAACAGGGTATGGCTACACCTCC. This chain links TRBV7-9 with TRBJ1-2; tentatively, D is TRBD1 (6 bases). V was pared by 5 bases and J by 5 bases, with 12 bases between. This CDR3 has 13 residues. Germline V CDR1 and CDR2: SEHNR, FQNEAQ (reference sequence).

The chain employs TRBV11-2 and TRBJ2-2, with 8 bases matching TRBD2. CDR1 is SGHAT and CDR2 is FQNNGV in the germline V gene. This CDR3 contains 16 residues. V trimming: 5 bases; J trimming: 8 bases; junction bases outside the gene matches: 13. The CDR3 DNA reads TGTGCCAGCAGCGCCGACGGGGGTAGCGGGATGGGGGAGCTGTTTTTT. It specifies CASSADGGSGMGELFF.

The chain carries TRBV25-1 and TRBJ1-1; a weak D match, TRBD1 (6 bases). The CDR3 contains 13 residues. V lost 3 bases, J lost 3 bases, and 8 bases lay in between. Germline V gene lookup returns CDR1 MGHDK and CDR2 SYGVNS. The CDR3 sequence is CASSDSGDTEAFF. The CDR3 nucleotides are TGTGCCAGCAGTGATTCAGGGGACACTGAAGCTTTCTTT.

The chain employs TRBV5-1 and TRBJ1-4, with D perhaps matching TRBD1 (5 bases). Per germline, CDR1 SGHRS and CDR2 YFSETQ. This CDR3 contains 15 residues. V lost 0 bases and J 8 bases, leaving 14 bases between the germline ends. CDR3 coding DNA: TGCGCCAGCAGCTTGGTGGGGGGACCAGAGGAAAAACTGTTTTTT. It yields the protein CASSLVGGPEEKLFF. Full variable domain (rest looked up from reference TRBV5-1 and TRBJ1-4): KAGVTQTPRYLIKTRGQQVTLSCSPISGHRSVSWYQQTPGQGLQFLFEYFSETQRNKGNFPGRFSGRQFSNSRSEMNVSTLELGDSALYLCASSLVGGPEEKLFFGSGTQLSVL.

The genes are TRBV4-2 and TRBJ2-5; 10 bases match TRBD2. J lost 2 bases, V lost 1 base, and 7 bases had no gene match. The CDR3 extends over 17 amino acids. The germline CDR1 and CDR2 sequences are LGHNA and YNFKEQ. CDR3 residues: CASSQASVAGGQETQYF. The DNA for the CDR3 is TGTGCCAGCAGCCAAGCTTCCGTAGCGGGGGGTCAAGAGACCCAGTACTTC.

The rearrangement links TRBV11-2 to TRBJ1-2, with TRBD1 matching 11 bases. CDR1 is SGHAT and CDR2 is FQNNGV in the germline V gene. The trim removed 5 bases at V and 10 bases at J, leaving 6 bases unmatched. This CDR3 is 13 amino acids long. CDR3: CASSLGQGAVYTF. Here the CDR3 DNA reads TGTGCCAGCAGCCTAGGACAGGGGGCAGTCTACACCTTC.